Following are 27 T cell receptor beta chains from one sample sequenced in a study of T cell responses to AZD1222 COVID-19 vaccine. The table came from immunoSEQ multiplex PCR; TCRdb's copy has only in-frame clones and leaves some out. The sample carries approximately 150,000 clones, 91% recorded once. The source was peripheral blood, collected on day 0 of AZD1222 vaccination. Source of these receptors: an adult in good health.

This clone is a singleton in its sample. The chain uses TRBV5-1 and TRBJ2-7; tentatively, D is TRBD1 (6 bases). From germline, CDR1 is SGHRS and CDR2 YFSETQ. CDR3 length: 13 residues. Trimming removed 4 bases from V and 0 bases from J, with 8 bases in between. The CDR3 is CASSPGDSYEQYF. CDR3 DNA sequence: TGCGCCAGCAGCCCAGGGGACTCCTACGAGCAGTACTTC.

J is TRBJ1-2 and V is TRBV15; TRBD1 aligns across 8 bases. V shed 7 bases and J 8 bases; nucleotides not matched to a gene: 6. The CDR3 loop spans 12 amino acids. The germline V gene has CDR1 LNHNV and CDR2 YYDKDF (reference sequence). The CDR3 DNA reads as TGTGCCACCACGTCGAGGACAGGGGGCTACACCTTC. This codes for CATTSRTGGYTF.

The V gene is TRBV19, the J gene TRBJ1-3, with a tentative D call TRBD1 (6 bases). CDR1 is LNHDA, CDR2 SQIVND, per germline (reference sequence). CDR3 length: 15 amino acids. The germline V and J ends were trimmed by 1 base and 2 bases, with 9 bases remaining between them. In DNA, the CDR3 is TGTGCCAGTAGTATAGGACAGGCGACTGGAAACACCATATATTTT. Protein: CASSIGQATGNTIYF.

The gene calls are TRBV2 and TRBJ1-2; D unresolved. The CDR3 runs 13 residues. Deletions cut 2 bases from V and 4 bases from J, with 8 bases between. The germline CDR1 and CDR2 sequences are SNHLY and FYNNEI. CDR3 nucleotides: TGTGCCAGCAGTGAAAGGGAAGGCTATGGCTACACCTTC. Residues: CASSEREGYGYTF.

V is TRBV4-1 and J is TRBJ2-1, with TRBD1 as a possible D gene (5 bases). The V gene's germline CDR1 is MGHRA and CDR2 YSYEKL. The V gene lost 4 bases and the J gene lost 0 bases, with 13 bases spanning the gap. CDR3 length: 16 amino acids. CDR3 loop: CASSPRRQNSYNEQFF. The CDR3 nucleotides read TGCGCCAGCAGCCCAAGGAGACAGAACTCCTACAATGAGCAGTTCTTC.

The rearrangement uses TRBV2 and TRBJ2-3; TRBD1 matches at 7 bases. Trimming at V came to 5 bases and at J to 6 bases, leaving 2 bases not matched to a gene. CDR3 length: 12 residues. Germline CDR1 is SNHLY and CDR2 is FYNNEI. CDR3 amino acids: CASSQQGDTQYF. CDR3 nucleotides: TGTGCCAGCAGTCAACAGGGGGATACGCAGTATTTT.

J is TRBJ1-6 and V is TRBV19, with D uncertain. The CDR3 sequence is 16 residues long. Between the trimmed V and J ends, which lost 1 base and 0 bases, there was a span of 7 bases. CDR1 and CDR2 (germline): LNHDA, SQIVND (reference sequence). As DNA, the CDR3 is TGTGCCAGTAGTATAGCCAGGAGCTCCTATAATTCACCCCTCCACTTT. Encoded protein: CASSIARSSYNSPLHF. Drawing the rest from reference TRBV19 and TRBJ1-6, the complete variable domain is DGGITQSPKYLFRKEGQNVTLSCEQNLNHDAMYWYRQDPGQGLRLIYYSQIVNDFQKGDIAEGYSVSREKKESFPLTVTSAQKNPTAFYLCASSIARSSYNSPLHFGNGTRLTVT.

The genes are TRBV3-1 (or the pseudogene TRBV3-2) and TRBJ1-2; TRBD1 matches 7 bases. The CDR3 runs to 15 residues. Germline V gene data show CDR1 as LGHDT and CDR2 as YNNKEL (reference sequence). The junction had 18 bases not matched to a gene; V was cut back by 9 bases and J by 8 bases. CDR3 in DNA: TGTGCCAGATATGGGTTAGGGGGCCTACGTCGGGGCTACACCTTC. Its translation is CARYGLGGLRRGYTF.

The rearrangement links TRBV2 to TRBJ2-5, with 9 bases fitting TRBD1. With V trimmed by 6 bases and J by 3 bases, 5 bases remained unmatched. Germline loops: CDR1 SNHLY, CDR2 FYNNEI. The CDR3 loop spans 14 amino acids. The CDR3 DNA follows: TGTGCCAGCAGGGTCACAGGGGGCAAAGAGACCCAGTACTTC. Translating it yields CASRVTGGKETQYF.

This sequence joins TRBV28 and TRBJ1-1; maybe TRBD1 (5 bases). Germline CDR1 reads MDHEN; CDR2 reads SYDVKM. V lost 6 bases, J lost 2 bases, and 16 bases lay in between. CDR3 length: 15 amino acids. CDR3 sequence: CASSPPGTDNTEAFF. CDR3 nucleotide sequence: TGTGCCAGCAGCCCTCCCGGGACTGATAACACTGAAGCTTTCTTT.

CDR3 nucleotide sequence: TGTGCCACTTCGTTGGAGCGGGGCTACGAGCAGTACTTC. It is translated as CATSLERGYEQYF. J is TRBJ2-7 and V is TRBV2; 7 bases align to TRBD2. J gave up 3 bases and V 10 bases, and 9 bases lay outside the gene matches. There are 13 residues in the CDR3. Germline V gives CDR1 SNHLY, CDR2 FYNNEI.

The chain carries TRBV28 and TRBJ2-3, with a weak D call TRBD1 (5 bases). CDR3 size: 15 residues. Trimming left V 7 bases short and J 0 bases short, with 14 bases between. Germline lookup yields CDR1 MDHEN and CDR2 SYDVKM. In nucleotides, the CDR3 is TGTGCCAGCAACCACCCTCAGGGTAGCACAGATACGCAGTATTTT. Protein product: CASNHPQGSTDTQYF.

This chain connects TRBV3-1 (or the pseudogene TRBV3-2) to TRBJ2-7, with unresolved D. This CDR3 comprises 15 residues. Germline CDR1 reads LGHDT; CDR2 reads YNNKEL (reference sequence). V was cut by 0 bases and J by 3 bases, with 12 bases left in between. The CDR3 DNA follows: TGTGCCAGCAGCCAAGATGGCCTGAAACGCTACGAGCAGTACTTC. Encoded protein: CASSQDGLKRYEQYF.

The CDR3 DNA follows: TGCGCCAGCAGCCAAGGGCCAGGGGCGGATAGCAATCAGCCCCAGCATTTT. Protein product: CASSQGPGADSNQPQHF. The rearrangement links TRBV4-1 to TRBJ1-5; tentative D call: TRBD1 (6 bases). This CDR3 contains 17 residues. Per the germline V gene, CDR1 is MGHRA and CDR2 is YSYEKL. V dropped 1 base and J dropped 0 bases, with 13 bases sitting between them.

The chain is built from TRBV25-1 and TRBJ1-1; the D gene is possibly TRBD1 (5 bases). CDR3 length: 16 residues. CDR1 is MGHDK and CDR2 is SYGVNS in the germline V gene. Trimming left V 3 bases short and J 5 bases short, with 19 bases between. CDR3 sequence: CASSDQGLWRGTEAFF. The CDR3 DNA follows: TGTGCCAGCAGTGACCAGGGCCTGTGGAGAGGGACTGAAGCTTTCTTT.

The rearrangement joins TRBV7-9 to TRBJ1-4, with D possibly TRBD1 on 6 matching bases. Germline V CDR1 and CDR2: SEHNR, FQNEAQ (reference sequence). V lost 5 bases to trimming and J lost 5 bases, with 15 bases between them. The CDR3 runs to 15 residues. The CDR3 spells CASSPGGRGNEKLFF. The CDR3 nucleotides are TGTGCCAGCAGCCCAGGTGGGAGGGGGAATGAAAAACTGTTTTTT.

The V and J genes are TRBV1 and TRBJ2-7; the tabulated D call, TRBD2, remains unverified against the DNA. TRBV1 has pseudogene status. The CDR3 has 18 residues. The CDR3 bases are TGCACCAGCGGGAGGGGGAGCACGGGGCGGGCAAGCTCCTACGAGCAGTACTTC. Protein product: CTSGRGSTGRASSYEQYF.

The V gene is TRBV27, the J gene TRBJ2-5; 9 bases match TRBD2. The trim removed 8 bases at V and 4 bases at J, leaving 8 bases unmatched. The length of the CDR3 is 14 residues. The V gene's germline CDR1 is MNHEY and CDR2 SMNVEV (reference sequence). CDR3 DNA sequence: TGTGCCAGCCGGGCGGCGGGAGGGGGAGAGACCCAGTACTTC. It codes for CASRAAGGGETQYF.

The CDR3 nucleotides read TGTGCCTCCTCCGGGGGAGGCGGGATTACACCCCTCCACTTT. This translates into CASSGGGGITPLHF. This sequence joins TRBV10-3 and TRBJ1-6; D might be TRBD1 (5 bases). CDR1 and CDR2 (germline): ENHRY, SYGVKD. This CDR3 region has 14 residues. V was shortened by 11 bases and J by 11 bases, with 22 bases between the two germline ends.

The rearrangement uses TRBV19 and TRBJ1-1; D not resolved. Germline V gene lookup returns CDR1 LNHDA and CDR2 SQIVND (reference sequence). This CDR3 region has 15 residues. The V end was cut by 5 bases, the J end by 1 base, with 14 bases between. The CDR3 loop is CASSYIGRTNTEAFF. The CDR3 nucleotides read TGTGCCAGTAGTTACATTGGACGGACGAACACTGAAGCTTTCTTT.

This clone was observed a single time. CDR3 residues: CASSPISGRPYEQYF. The DNA for the CDR3 is TGTGCCAGCAGCCCAATTAGCGGAAGGCCCTACGAGCAGTACTTC. The chain employs TRBV5-4 and TRBJ2-7; maybe TRBD2 (6 bases). V was trimmed by 4 bases and J by 2 bases, leaving 16 bases between them. The V gene's germline CDR1 is SGHNT and CDR2 YYREEE (reference sequence). This CDR3 is built from 15 residues. Full variable domain (outside the CDR3, taken from reference TRBV5-4 and TRBJ2-7): ETGVTQSPTHLIKTRGQQVTLRCSSQSGHNTVSWYQQALGQGPQFIFQYYREEENGRGNFPPRFSGLQFPNYSSELNVNALELDDSALYLCASSPISGRPYEQYFGPGTRLTVT.

This chain links TRBV24-1 with TRBJ2-1, with 10 positions matching TRBD2. Germline loops: CDR1 KGHDR, CDR2 SFDVKD. The CDR3 length is 17 residues. The V gene end was trimmed by 1 base and the J gene end by 3 bases; junction bases not matched to a gene: 5. CDR3 DNA sequence: TGTGCCACCAGTGATTTCGTAGCGGGAGGTATCTACAATGAGCAGTTCTTC. It is translated as CATSDFVAGGIYNEQFF.

The chain links TRBV9 to TRBJ1-2; 7 nucleotides match TRBD1. The germline V gene encodes CDR1 SGDLS and CDR2 YYNGEE. V was pared by 3 bases and J by 0 bases, with 17 bases of the junction left unmatched. The CDR3 spans 19 residues. The CDR3: CASSASSEGAFIANYGYTF. In DNA, the CDR3 is TGTGCCAGCAGCGCCAGTTCTGAGGGGGCATTTATAGCTAACTATGGCTACACCTTC.

CDR3 residues: CASGTFNSPLHF. CDR3 sequence (DNA): TGTGCCAGTGGGACATTTAATTCACCCCTCCACTTT. The chain links TRBV28 to TRBJ1-6; possible D gene TRBD1, 6 bases. CDR1 and CDR2 from the germline V gene are MDHEN and SYDVKM. The germline V and J ends were trimmed by 9 bases and 6 bases, with 9 bases remaining between them. This CDR3 is 12 amino acids long.

A single count supports this clone. The V and J genes are TRBV19 and TRBJ2-7; possible D gene TRBD2, 5 bases. V lost 6 bases to trimming and J lost 0 bases, with 12 bases between them. This CDR3 spans 14 amino acids. Germline V gene sequence: CDR1 LNHDA, CDR2 SQIVND (reference sequence). For the CDR3, the DNA is TGTGCCAGTAGAGATCGGGGTATCTCCTACGAGCAGTACTTC. Translation gives CASRDRGISYEQYF.

V usage is TRBV7-8 and J usage is TRBJ2-7; D gene ambiguous. This CDR3 has 14 residues. CDR1 is SGHVS and CDR2 is FQNEAQ in the germline V gene. V lost 5 bases to trimming and J lost 2 bases, with 13 bases between them. DNA of the CDR3: TGTGCCAGCAGCCCAGGACCCGAACCCTACGAGCAGTACTTC. Amino acid sequence: CASSPGPEPYEQYF.

This chain joins TRBV9 and TRBJ2-7, with D possibly being TRBD1 (6 bases). With 0 bases removed from V and 0 bases from J, the gap between germline ends came to 13 bases. CDR1 SGDLS and CDR2 YYNGEE come from the germline V gene. The CDR3 covers 16 residues. The CDR3 DNA reads TGTGCCAGCAGCGTAGCTTTCCGGGACAACTCCTACGAGCAGTACTTC. It codes for CASSVAFRDNSYEQYF.